Included here is one TCR beta chain sequence, with context. This entry is derived from a study of technical replicates of blood from a handful of donors. The CDR3 is 15 residues long. Trimming took off 3 bases at V and 4 bases at J, with 13 bases between the two ends. Germline CDR1 is LNHDA and CDR2 is SQIVND (reference sequence). Sequencing was performed with immunoSEQ multiplex PCR; in TCRdb, only in-frame clones are kept and a portion is missing. The table has roughly 80,000 clones, just under 95% seen once. The sequencing input was T cells isolated from PBMCs. V and J are TRBV19 and TRBJ2-1, with a weak D call TRBD1 (7 bases). The clonotype comes from a human donor in good health. In DNA form, the CDR3 reads TGTGCCAGTAGTATCTCGGAGGGGGCATACAATGAGCAGTTCTTC. Translation: CASSISEGAYNEQFF. The complete variable domain, with remaining parts taken from reference TRBV19 and TRBJ2-1, reads DGGITQSPKYLFRKEGQNVTLSCEQNLNHDAMYWYRQDPGQGLRLIYYSQIVNDFQKGDIAEGYSVSREKKESFPLTVTSAQKNPTAFYLCASSISEGAYNEQFFGPGTRLTVL.